The clone carrying this T cell receptor (beta chain) has a handful of counts. The source of the sample is a study of CD4 and CD8 cells across lung adenocarcinoma regions. V gave up 10 bases and J gave up 6 bases, with 15 bases separating them. The CDR3 is made up of 13 amino acids. Per the germline V gene, CDR1 is MNHNS and CDR2 is SASEGT. In TCRdb, the PCR reads were re-called with MiXCR into one record per CDR3 protein. The top ten clones hold around 50% of a sample with approximately 24,000 distinct CDR3 sequences, almost 50% of them seen once. Localized lung adenocarcinoma, a non-small cell lung cancer, affected the donors.

The receptor was isolated from a male donor with lung adenocarcinoma. The CD4 and CD8 labels of this study may be unreliable. Specimen: CD8+ T cells from the center of a lung tumor. The chain uses TRBV6-1 and TRBJ1-4; D gene uncertain. The CDR3: CATSPRPHEKLFF. The CDR3 coding sequence is TGTGCCACCTCACCGCGCCCCCATGAAAAACTGTTTTTT.